Presented here are 25 T cell receptor beta chains from one specimen sequenced in a study of neurological immune-mediated disorders. A single record per CDR3 protein comes from TCRdb applying MiXCR to the 5' RACE reads. In the table there are 15,000 to 20,000 distinct CDR3 sequences, about 10% of which are singletons. Sequencing used CD8+ T cells from blood. The receptors were sampled from a woman in her fifties or sixties in good health.

This clonotype was found many times. The CDR3 protein is CASSQRTGKLFF. CDR3 sequence (DNA): TGTGCCAGCAGCCAAAGGACAGGAAAACTGTTTTTT. J is TRBJ1-4 and V is TRBV3-1; TRBD1 agrees at 7 bases. Per germline, CDR1 LGHDT and CDR2 YNNKEL (reference sequence). This CDR3 is built from 12 residues. V lost 2 bases, J lost 10 bases, and 1 base stayed unmatched.

This clonotype was observed at least ten times. J is TRBJ2-1 and V is TRBV14; no clear D. The CDR3 spans 18 residues. V lost 0 bases, J lost 0 bases, and 15 bases lay in between. Per germline, CDR1 SGHDN and CDR2 FVKESK. The CDR3 nucleotides are TGTGCCAGCAGCCAAGATGGAAGGGCACACAGCTCCTACAATGAGCAGTTCTTC. Its translation is CASSQDGRAHSSYNEQFF. The full variable domain, completed using reference TRBV14 and TRBJ2-1, is EAGVTQFPSHSVIEKGQTVTLRCDPISGHDNLYWYRRVMGKEIKFLLHFVKESKQDESGMPNNRFLAERTGGTYSTLKVQPAELEDSGVYFCASSQDGRAHSSYNEQFFGPGTRLTVL.

Many counts were recorded for this clonotype. The chain is built from TRBV7-9 and TRBJ1-2; a weak D match, TRBD1 (5 bases). Germline values: CDR1 SEHNR, CDR2 FQNEAQ (reference sequence). Trimming took 1 base from V and 8 from J, leaving 17 bases between them. CDR3 length: 15 amino acids. The CDR3 DNA reads TGTGCCAGCAGCTTAGGGGCAGGGTCACATGGAGGCTACACCTTC. Protein: CASSLGAGSHGGYTF.

This clonotype was recorded many times. The chain uses TRBV9 and TRBJ2-2; no definite D call. V lost 0 bases and J 4 bases, leaving 7 bases between the germline ends. The CDR3 covers 14 residues. The germline V gene has CDR1 SGDLS and CDR2 YYNGEE. The CDR3 loop reads CASSVGSSTGELFF. The DNA for the CDR3 is TGTGCCAGCAGCGTAGGAAGCTCCACCGGGGAGCTGTTTTTT.

This clonotype was seen ten or more times. The rearrangement links TRBV7-9 to TRBJ1-4, with D tentatively TRBD1 (5 bases). CDR1 is SEHNR, CDR2 FQNEAQ, per germline (reference sequence). V was shortened by 6 bases and J by 1 base, with 15 bases between the two germline ends. CDR3 size: 16 residues. The CDR3 DNA sequence: TGTGCCAGCAGTCCACCCGGACAAGAAACTAATGAAAAACTGTTTTTT. Its translation is CASSPPGQETNEKLFF.

This clonotype was recorded at least ten times. This chain uses TRBV29-1 with TRBJ2-5, with 7 bases identical to TRBD1. Germline lookup yields CDR1 SQVTM and CDR2 ANQGSEA. V shed 6 bases and J 5 bases; nucleotides not matched to a gene: 9. The CDR3 totals 13 residues. The CDR3 DNA sequence: TGCAGCGTGAGGACAGGTCTCCGGGAGACCCAGTACTTC. As protein: CSVRTGLRETQYF.

This clonotype was counted ten times or more. The chain uses TRBV7-9 and TRBJ2-7; possible D gene TRBD2, 7 bases. Germline V gene sequence: CDR1 SEHNR, CDR2 FQNEAQ (reference sequence). The CDR3 loop spans 15 amino acids. V was shortened by 5 bases and J by 2 bases, with 16 bases between the two germline ends. The CDR3 reads CASSAGDRTPYEQYF. CDR3 nucleotide sequence: TGTGCCAGCAGCGCGGGAGACAGGACCCCCTACGAGCAGTACTTC.

In this sample, this clonotype turned up many times. The chain joins TRBV20-1 to TRBJ2-1; 7 bases are a match to TRBD1. V was clipped by 6 bases and J by 4 bases; unmatched bases: 6. CDR3 length equals 13 residues. Looked up from germline, CDR1 is DFQATT and CDR2 is SNEGSKA (reference sequence). The CDR3 region is CSAGQALYNEQFF. The CDR3 DNA sequence: TGCAGTGCCGGACAGGCCCTGTACAATGAGCAGTTCTTC.

This chain uses TRBV13 with TRBJ1-4; D ambiguous. The CDR3 has 14 residues. V lost 0 bases, J lost 7 bases, and 9 bases lay in between. Germline loops: CDR1 PRHDT, CDR2 FYEKMQ (reference sequence). For the CDR3, the DNA is TGTGCCAGCAGCTTAGGGCAGTGGGGTGAAAAACTGTTTTTT. Protein: CASSLGQWGEKLFF.

This clonotype came up many times. The chain has TRBV29-1 and TRBJ2-7, with TRBD1 matching 9 bases. The trim removed 7 bases at V and 6 bases at J, leaving 7 bases unmatched. The CDR3 length is 12 residues. The V gene's germline CDR1 is SQVTM and CDR2 ANQGSEA. The CDR3 sequence is CSARTGEGEQYF. The CDR3 coding sequence is TGCAGCGCCCGGACAGGGGAGGGCGAGCAGTACTTC.

In this sample, this clonotype turned up many times. The chain carries TRBV5-1 and TRBJ1-6, with TRBD1 identical over 8 bases. Losses at the gene ends were 5 bases for V and 6 bases for J; bases not matched to a gene: 7. The CDR3 runs to 15 residues. CDR1 and CDR2 from the germline V gene are SGHRS and YFSETQ. The CDR3 DNA sequence: TGCGCCAGCAGGTCCGGGACAGGAGCTAATTCACCCCTCCACTTT. Amino acid sequence: CASRSGTGANSPLHF.

This clonotype was observed at least ten times. The chain has TRBV5-1 and TRBJ1-6; D is perhaps TRBD1 (5 bases). Germline values: CDR1 SGHRS, CDR2 YFSETQ. The V gene lost 0 bases and the J gene lost 12 bases, with 16 bases spanning the gap. The CDR3 totals 15 residues. CDR3 protein: CASSLGGSTEEPLHF. The CDR3, as DNA: TGCGCCAGCAGCTTGGGGGGGAGTACCGAAGAACCCCTCCACTTT.

This clonotype was seen many times. This chain links TRBV7-2 with TRBJ2-3, with 13 bases matching TRBD2. V was pared by 5 bases and J by 2 bases, with 13 bases of the junction left unmatched. The CDR3 extends over 19 amino acids. Per the germline V gene, CDR1 is SGHTA and CDR2 is FQGNSA. The CDR3, as DNA: TGTGCCAGCAGCCCGGGACTAGCGGGATTCGGTCGTTCCACAGATACGCAGTATTTT. Translating gives CASSPGLAGFGRSTDTQYF.

To note about this clonotype: A read error is possible here, since a much larger clone lies one base away. The chain has TRBV7-9 and TRBJ1-5; D unclear. This CDR3 comprises 12 residues. CDR1 and CDR2 (germline): SEHNR, FQNEAQ (reference sequence). The CDR3 loop reads CASSPANQPQNF. The CDR3 DNA is TGTGCCAGCAGCCCCGCGAATCAGCCCCAGAATTTT.

This chain links TRBV27 with TRBJ2-3, with 7 nucleotides matching TRBD2. CDR1 and CDR2 (germline): MNHEY, SMNVEV (reference sequence). The CDR3 length is 14 residues. J gave up 5 bases and V 7 bases, and 9 bases lay outside the gene matches. The CDR3 reads CASTGGRYQDTQYF. CDR3 in DNA: TGTGCCAGCACCGGGGGGAGGTATCAAGATACGCAGTATTTT.

This clonotype was picked up many times. This chain connects TRBV20-1 to TRBJ2-7, with D perhaps matching TRBD2 (7 bases). The germline CDR1 and CDR2 sequences are DFQATT and SNEGSKA (reference sequence). V was trimmed by 2 bases and J by 6 bases, leaving 20 bases between them. The CDR3 length is 15 residues. DNA of the CDR3: TGCAGTGCTAGACCGTTAGGGGGGGGGGGCTCCGAGCAGTACTTC. Amino acid sequence: CSARPLGGGGSEQYF.

Ten or more counts support this clonotype. The rearrangement joins TRBV29-1 to TRBJ2-1; unclear D gene. The germline CDR1 and CDR2 sequences are SQVTM and ANQGSEA. The CDR3 covers 14 residues. V was shortened by 3 bases and J by 3 bases, with 12 bases between the two germline ends. The CDR3 spells CSVEGWGSYNEQFF. The CDR3 nucleotides are TGCAGCGTTGAGGGTTGGGGAAGCTACAATGAGCAGTTCTTC.

This clonotype showed up many times. The J gene is TRBJ1-5, the V gene TRBV20-1; D not certain. Germline V gene lookup returns CDR1 DFQATT and CDR2 SNEGSKA (reference sequence). This CDR3 is built from 17 residues. V was pared by 6 bases and J by 3 bases, with 24 bases between. The CDR3 here is CSAPRVGSRGFNQPQHF. The CDR3 nucleotides read TGCAGTGCCCCTAGAGTGGGGTCCCGAGGTTTCAATCAGCCCCAGCATTTT.

This clonotype was found many times. The rearrangement joins TRBV7-9 to TRBJ2-6, with TRBD1 matching over 12 bases. Germline V gene data show CDR1 as SEHNR and CDR2 as FQNEAQ (reference sequence). CDR3 length: 18 residues. Trimming cost V 3 bases and J 2 bases; bases outside gene matches: 5. CDR3 coding DNA: TGTGCCAGCAGCTTCCCGGGACAGGGGGCGACTGGGGCCAACGTCCTGACTTTC. Its translation is CASSFPGQGATGANVLTF.

This clonotype showed up many times. V and J are TRBV5-1 and TRBJ2-1; maybe TRBD2 (6 bases). The CDR3 loop spans 14 amino acids. Per germline, CDR1 SGHRS and CDR2 YFSETQ. The V and J ends lost 2 bases and 4 bases respectively, with 10 bases between them. CDR3 sequence: CASSFDSGYNEQFF. In DNA, the CDR3 is TGCGCCAGCAGCTTTGATAGCGGATACAATGAGCAGTTCTTC. Full variable domain (missing parts from reference TRBV5-1 and TRBJ2-1): KAGVTQTPRYLIKTRGQQVTLSCSPISGHRSVSWYQQTPGQGLQFLFEYFSETQRNKGNFPGRFSGRQFSNSRSEMNVSTLELGDSALYLCASSFDSGYNEQFFGPGTRLTVL.

This clonotype was counted at least ten times. The genes are TRBV4-1 and TRBJ2-7; D perhaps matches TRBD2 (6 bases). The V and J ends lost 4 bases and 5 bases respectively, with 9 bases between them. This CDR3 comprises 12 residues. Germline CDR1 reads MGHRA; CDR2 reads YSYEKL. The CDR3 is CASSLGGDEQYF. The CDR3 region has the DNA TGCGCCAGCAGCCTTGGAGGGGACGAGCAGTACTTC.

J is TRBJ1-1 and V is TRBV28; no reliable D call. The V gene's germline CDR1 is MDHEN and CDR2 SYDVKM. This CDR3 is 11 amino acids long. V shed 5 bases and J shed 7 bases, with 8 bases lying between them. In DNA, the CDR3 is TGTGCCAGCAGTCCCGACGTTGAAGCTTTCTTT. Its translation is CASSPDVEAFF.

At least ten counts were recorded for this clonotype. CDR3 sequence: CASSLFRAGGEHTEAFF. The CDR3 nucleotides are TGTGCCAGCAGTTTATTTAGGGCAGGGGGTGAGCACACTGAAGCTTTCTTT. The V call is TRBV27, the J call TRBJ1-1; 7 bases are a match to TRBD1. CDR1 is MNHEY and CDR2 is SMNVEV in the germline V gene (reference sequence). The CDR3 extends over 17 amino acids. V gave up 1 base and J gave up 3 bases; unmatched junction bases: 11.

In its sample, this clonotype was seen many times. This chain joins TRBV7-2 and TRBJ2-7; D remains ambiguous. Germline CDR1 SGHTA, CDR2 FQGNSA. This CDR3 comprises 13 residues. V lost 6 bases, J lost 4 bases, and 13 bases lay in between. Written as DNA, the CDR3 is TGTGCCAGCAGTGGTCTCGGTATTTACGAGCAGTACTTC. Translation gives CASSGLGIYEQYF.

Many counts were recorded for this clonotype. The V gene is TRBV20-1, the J gene TRBJ1-3; D is uncertain. CDR1 is DFQATT, CDR2 SNEGSKA, per germline (reference sequence). The CDR3 length is 14 residues. Deletions cut 6 bases from V and 6 bases from J, with 18 bases between. The CDR3 reads CSAPSGPRKNTIYF. CDR3 bases: TGCAGTGCCCCGTCCGGGCCGAGGAAAAACACCATATATTTT.